This T cell receptor beta chain appears in the sequencing data of a study of spatial heterogeneity in lung cancer. TCRdb fed the 5' RACE reads into MiXCR, producing one record per CDR3 protein. The sample consists of approximately 4,900 distinct CDR3 sequences, roughly 31% of them appearing once. Study-level findings and limits: It was found that expanded intratumoral alpha and beta TCR counts tracked tumor mutation counts.

Time point described: sample taken at primary tumor resection. V shed 4 bases and J shed 7 bases, with 23 bases lying between them. In germline, CDR1 is DFQATT, CDR2 SNEGSKA (reference sequence). The CDR3 is 15 residues long. This clonotype is medium-sized by share. Its matching antigen is unknown. This specimen consisted of lung tumor tissue, obtained at surgery. The chain carries TRBV20-1 and TRBJ2-7, with a weak D call TRBD1 (6 bases). The clonotype was recovered from a male donor with early-stage non-small cell lung cancer. In nucleotides, the CDR3 is TGCAGTGCTACTAACCTCAGGGGTTGGGTGAATGAGCAGTACTTC. Amino acid sequence: CSATNLRGWVNEQYF.